Presented here are 14 T cell receptor beta chains from one specimen sequenced in a study of vaccination effects on CD4 cells after COVID-19. The protocol was immunoSEQ multiplex PCR, while the TCRdb copy is restricted to in-frame clones and leaves out a portion. In the table there are around 40,000 clones, 55% to 80% of which are singletons. Antigens of these TCRs are unknown. The culture ran for about 11 days, and then CD4+ T cells were isolated. This specimen consisted of CD4+ T cells from PBMCs cultured without peptide, obtained before COVID-19 vaccination. These receptors all stem from a human donor who received a COVID-19 vaccine.

The chain uses TRBV12-5 and TRBJ2-3; tentatively, D is TRBD1 (5 bases). Trimming cost V 6 bases and J 4 bases, with 23 bases left between them. CDR1 is LGHNT, CDR2 FRNRAP, per germline. This CDR3 is 17 amino acids long. The CDR3 spells CASGPVLPPGSPDTQYF. The CDR3, as DNA: TGTGCTAGTGGCCCTGTTCTGCCCCCAGGGTCACCAGATACGCAGTATTTT.

V gene TRBV10-2 combines with J gene TRBJ2-2, with D perhaps matching TRBD1 (5 bases). Germline V gene lookup returns CDR1 WSHSY and CDR2 SAAADI. V lost 4 bases, J lost 3 bases, and 9 bases lay in between. CDR3 length: 14 residues. The chain's CDR3 is CASSVEGDTGELFF. The CDR3 DNA follows: TGCGCCAGCAGTGTCGAAGGGGACACCGGGGAGCTGTTTTTT.

The V call is TRBV21-1, the J call TRBJ2-7. TRBV21-1 is a pseudogene segment. This CDR3 is 11 amino acids long. Here the CDR3 reads CASSKKPGDRF. In DNA, the CDR3 is TGTGCCAGCAGCAAGAAGCCAGGAGACCGCTTC.

This sequence joins TRBV11-2 and TRBJ2-7; D remains unclear. Germline V CDR1 and CDR2: SGHAT, FQNNGV. The CDR3 loop spans 12 amino acids. Deletions cut 3 bases from V and 2 bases from J, with 5 bases between. The CDR3 loop reads CASSLMTYEQYF. CDR3 DNA sequence: TGTGCCAGCAGCTTGATGACCTACGAGCAGTACTTC.

In its sample, this clone was seen a few times. The chain links TRBV29-1 to TRBJ2-7; no definite D call. Trimming stripped 4 bases from V and 7 bases from J, with 29 bases between. CDR3 size: 17 residues. Germline values: CDR1 SQVTM, CDR2 ANQGSEA. The CDR3 DNA reads as TGCAGCGTTGTGAAGGCGGTTCTAGAACCTTACGGTTCGGAGCAGTACTTC. This gives the protein CSVVKAVLEPYGSEQYF.

The chain has TRBV7-9 and TRBJ2-1; D ambiguous. The germline V gene has CDR1 SEHNR and CDR2 FQNEAQ (reference sequence). CDR3 length: 12 amino acids. V gave up 3 bases and J gave up 10 bases, with 10 bases separating them. The CDR3 reads CASSFLGGEQFF. In nucleotides, the CDR3 is TGTGCCAGCAGCTTCCTAGGTGGCGAGCAGTTCTTC.

This chain connects TRBV4-1 to TRBJ2-7; 12 bases are shared with TRBD2. This CDR3 is built from 18 residues. Germline V gene data show CDR1 as MGHRA and CDR2 as YSYEKL. Trimming took 5 bases from V and 0 from J; bases not matched to a gene: 11. The CDR3 DNA reads TGCGCCAGCAGCAGAAGGACTAGCGGGACTACTAGCTCCTACGAGCAGTACTTC. This gives the protein CASSRRTSGTTSSYEQYF.

The V gene is TRBV10-3, the J gene TRBJ2-1; unclear D gene. Trimming pared 11 bases from V and 4 bases from J, leaving 18 bases between. The CDR3 consists of 14 residues. Germline V lookup: CDR1 ENHRY, CDR2 SYGVKD. DNA of the CDR3: TGTGCCTCTCGCGATTCCAACCAATACAATGAGCAGTTCTTC. This gives the protein CASRDSNQYNEQFF.

This chain uses TRBV7-9 with TRBJ2-7; 10 nucleotides line up with TRBD2. The CDR3 runs to 16 residues. Germline values: CDR1 SEHNR, CDR2 FQNEAQ (reference sequence). The J segment lost 4 bases and the V segment lost 7 bases, leaving 13 bases of the junction unmatched. The CDR3 nucleotides read TGTGCCAGCACTTCCATAAGCGGGGGGGCCTGGTACGAGCAGTACTTC. Its protein is CASTSISGGAWYEQYF.

The rearrangement uses TRBV19 and TRBJ2-7, with TRBD2 identical over 7 bases. V shed 3 bases, J shed 2 bases, and the junction held 7 bases outside the gene matches. The CDR3 spans 15 residues. From germline, CDR1 is LNHDA and CDR2 SQIVND (reference sequence). The CDR3, as DNA: TGTGCCAGTAGTATCTTGGCTAGCGGACCCTACGAGCAGTACTTC. This gives the protein CASSILASGPYEQYF. The full variable domain, in which reference TRBV19 and TRBJ2-7 provide the parts outside the CDR3, is DGGITQSPKYLFRKEGQNVTLSCEQNLNHDAMYWYRQDPGQGLRLIYYSQIVNDFQKGDIAEGYSVSREKKESFPLTVTSAQKNPTAFYLCASSILASGPYEQYFGPGTRLTVT.

V usage is TRBV3-1 (or the pseudogene TRBV3-2) and J usage is TRBJ2-2; 7 bases are shared with TRBD1. The CDR3 runs 16 residues. J was trimmed by 7 bases and V by 5 bases; bases with no gene match: 13. The germline V gene has CDR1 LGHDT and CDR2 YNNKEL (reference sequence). The CDR3 is CASSNFGQARVGELFF. CDR3 nucleotide sequence: TGTGCCAGCAGCAATTTCGGACAGGCCCGTGTCGGGGAGCTGTTTTTT.

The rearrangement uses TRBV11-2 and TRBJ1-1; possible D gene TRBD1, 6 bases. The V gene's germline CDR1 is SGHAT and CDR2 FQNNGV. This CDR3 region has 14 residues. Trimming pared 6 bases from V and 4 bases from J, leaving 15 bases between. DNA of the CDR3: TGTGCCAGCAGTACCGGGACAAGGGGCACTGAAGCTTTCTTT. It specifies CASSTGTRGTEAFF.

This chain connects TRBV6-5 to TRBJ2-1, with D unresolved. Per the germline V gene, CDR1 is MNHEY and CDR2 is SVGAGI. V was trimmed by 6 bases and J by 6 bases, leaving 15 bases between them. The CDR3 covers 14 residues. CDR3 sequence: CASRDTDFLNEQFF. The CDR3 region has the DNA TGTGCCAGCAGAGATACCGACTTCCTCAATGAGCAGTTCTTC.

This sequence joins TRBV6-6 and TRBJ1-1, with TRBD1 matching 9 bases. Germline CDR1 MNHNY, CDR2 SVGAGI (reference sequence). The CDR3 is 14 amino acids. J gave up 2 bases and V 5 bases, and 3 bases lay outside the gene matches. The CDR3 DNA follows: TGTGCCAGCAGTGGGACAGGGACCAACACTGAAGCTTTCTTT. Encoded protein: CASSGTGTNTEAFF.